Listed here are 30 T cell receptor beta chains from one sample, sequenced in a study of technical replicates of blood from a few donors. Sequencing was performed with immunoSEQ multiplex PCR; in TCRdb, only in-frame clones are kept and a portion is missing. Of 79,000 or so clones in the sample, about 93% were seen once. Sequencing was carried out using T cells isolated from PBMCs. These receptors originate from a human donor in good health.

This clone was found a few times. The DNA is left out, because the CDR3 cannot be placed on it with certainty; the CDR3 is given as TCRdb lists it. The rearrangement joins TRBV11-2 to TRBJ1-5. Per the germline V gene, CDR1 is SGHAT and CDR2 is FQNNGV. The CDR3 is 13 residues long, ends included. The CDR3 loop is CASGGTSGQPQHF.

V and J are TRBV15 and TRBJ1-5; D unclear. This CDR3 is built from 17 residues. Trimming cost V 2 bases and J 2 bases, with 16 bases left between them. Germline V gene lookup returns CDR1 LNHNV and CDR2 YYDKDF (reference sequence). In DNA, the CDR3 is TGTGCCACCAGCAGACCGTCTGGGCCTCCGGGCAATCAGCCCCAGCATTTT. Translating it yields CATSRPSGPPGNQPQHF.

CDR3 DNA: TGTGCCAGCAGCGTACCCCCGTCGGCCCGTCAACTAGCGGCTTACACCGGGGAGCTGTTTTTT. Protein sequence: CASSVPPSARQLAAYTGELFF. The chain has TRBV9 and TRBJ2-2; 8 bases align to TRBD2. The CDR3 is 21 amino acids. After removal of 1 base from V and 3 bases from J, the junction contained 20 bases not matched to a gene. The germline CDR1 and CDR2 sequences are SGDLS and YYNGEE.

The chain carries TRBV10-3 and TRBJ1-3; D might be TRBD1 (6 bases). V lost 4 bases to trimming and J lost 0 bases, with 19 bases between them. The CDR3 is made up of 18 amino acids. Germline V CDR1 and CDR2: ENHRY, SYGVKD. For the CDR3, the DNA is TGTGCCATCAGTGCCAACGCGGAGGGGGGGGACTCTGGAAACACCATATATTTT. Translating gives CAISANAEGGDSGNTIYF.

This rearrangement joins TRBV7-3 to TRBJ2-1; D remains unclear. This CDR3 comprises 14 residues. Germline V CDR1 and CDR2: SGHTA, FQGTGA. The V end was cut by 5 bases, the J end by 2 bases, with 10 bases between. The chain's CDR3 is CASSEAGPYNEQFF. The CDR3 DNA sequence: TGTGCCAGCAGCGAAGCAGGCCCCTACAATGAGCAGTTCTTC. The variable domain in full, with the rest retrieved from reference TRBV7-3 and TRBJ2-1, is GAGVSQTPSNKVTEKGKYVELRCDPISGHTALYWYRQSLGQGPEFLIYFQGTGAADDSGLPNDRFFAVRPEGSVSTLKIQRTERGDSAVYLCASSEAGPYNEQFFGPGTRLTVL.

The CDR3 region is CASSFGQITDTQYF. CDR3 nucleotides: TGTGCCAGCAGTTTTGGGCAGATCACAGATACGCAGTATTTT. V usage is TRBV27 and J usage is TRBJ2-3; unclear D gene. The CDR3 contains 14 residues. The germline V gene has CDR1 MNHEY and CDR2 SMNVEV (reference sequence). Deletions cut 3 bases from V and 2 bases from J, with 9 bases between.

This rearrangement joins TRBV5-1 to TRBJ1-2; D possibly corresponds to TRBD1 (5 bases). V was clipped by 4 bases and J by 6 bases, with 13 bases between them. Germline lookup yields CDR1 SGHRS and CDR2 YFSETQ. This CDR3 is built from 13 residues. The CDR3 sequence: CASSSGTGHGYTF. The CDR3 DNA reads TGCGCCAGCAGCAGCGGGACGGGGCATGGCTACACCTTC.

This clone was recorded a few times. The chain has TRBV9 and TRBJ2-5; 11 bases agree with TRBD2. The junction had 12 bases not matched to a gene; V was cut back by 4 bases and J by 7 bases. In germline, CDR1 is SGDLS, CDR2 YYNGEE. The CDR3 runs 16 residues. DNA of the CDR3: TGTGCCAGCAGCACCTCGGGACTAGCGGACCTTGCGACCCAGTACTTC. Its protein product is CASSTSGLADLATQYF.

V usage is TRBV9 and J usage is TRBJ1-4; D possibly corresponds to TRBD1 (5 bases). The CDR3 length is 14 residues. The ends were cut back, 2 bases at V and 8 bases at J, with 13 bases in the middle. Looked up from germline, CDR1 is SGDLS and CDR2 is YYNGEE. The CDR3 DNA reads TGTGCCAGCAGCGTGGGGGGGAGTTGGGAAAAACTGTTTTTT. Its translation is CASSVGGSWEKLFF.

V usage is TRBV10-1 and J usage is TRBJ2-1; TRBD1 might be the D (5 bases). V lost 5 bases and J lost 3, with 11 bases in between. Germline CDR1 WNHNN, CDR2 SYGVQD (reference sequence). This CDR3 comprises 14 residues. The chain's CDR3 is CASSTRTRYNEQFF. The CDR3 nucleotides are TGCGCCAGCAGTACGAGGACACGCTACAATGAGCAGTTCTTC.

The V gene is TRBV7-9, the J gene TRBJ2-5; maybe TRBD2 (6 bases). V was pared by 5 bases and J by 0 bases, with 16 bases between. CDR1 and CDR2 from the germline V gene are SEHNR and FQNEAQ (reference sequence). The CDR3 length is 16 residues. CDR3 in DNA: TGTGCCAGCAGCCCCTTCGGGGGACGGGACCAAGAGACCCAGTACTTC. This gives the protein CASSPFGGRDQETQYF.

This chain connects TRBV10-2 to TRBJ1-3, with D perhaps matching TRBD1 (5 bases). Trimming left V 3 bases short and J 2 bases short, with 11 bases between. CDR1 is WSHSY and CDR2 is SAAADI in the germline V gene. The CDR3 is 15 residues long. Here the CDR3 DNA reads TGCGCCAGCAGTGACCGGGGGAGGACTGGAAACACCATATATTTT. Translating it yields CASSDRGRTGNTIYF.

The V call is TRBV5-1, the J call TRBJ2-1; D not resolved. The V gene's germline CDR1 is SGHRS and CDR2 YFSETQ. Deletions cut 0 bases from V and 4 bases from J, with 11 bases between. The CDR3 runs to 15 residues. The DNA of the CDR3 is TGCGCCAGCAGCTTGGCGCTCGAGGTGTACAATGAGCAGTTCTTC. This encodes CASSLALEVYNEQFF.

The CDR3 protein is CASSFSRSAVEQYF. The DNA of the CDR3 is TGTGCCAGCAGTTTCTCGCGTAGTGCCGTCGAGCAGTACTTC. The V and J genes are TRBV27 and TRBJ2-7; D unresolved. V lost 3 bases and J lost 6, with 15 bases in between. The germline V gene encodes CDR1 MNHEY and CDR2 SMNVEV (reference sequence). This CDR3 spans 14 amino acids.

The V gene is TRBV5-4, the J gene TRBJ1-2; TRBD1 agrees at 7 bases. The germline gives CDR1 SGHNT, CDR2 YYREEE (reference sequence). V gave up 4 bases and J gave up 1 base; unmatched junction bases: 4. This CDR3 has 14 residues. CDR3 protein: CASSQTGDNYGYTF. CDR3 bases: TGTGCCAGCAGCCAAACAGGGGATAACTATGGCTACACCTTC.

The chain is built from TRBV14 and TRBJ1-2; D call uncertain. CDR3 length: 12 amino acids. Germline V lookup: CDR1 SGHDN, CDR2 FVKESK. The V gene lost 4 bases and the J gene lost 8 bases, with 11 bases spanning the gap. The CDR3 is CASSLVGKGYTF. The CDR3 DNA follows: TGTGCCAGCAGCCTAGTGGGCAAGGGCTACACCTTC.

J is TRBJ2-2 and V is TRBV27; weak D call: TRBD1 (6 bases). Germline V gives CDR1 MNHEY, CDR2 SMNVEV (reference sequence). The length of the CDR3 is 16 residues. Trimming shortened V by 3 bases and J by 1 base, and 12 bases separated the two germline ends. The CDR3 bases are TGTGCCAGCAGTTTGGACAGAGGATTGAACACCGGGGAGCTGTTTTTT. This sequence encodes CASSLDRGLNTGELFF.

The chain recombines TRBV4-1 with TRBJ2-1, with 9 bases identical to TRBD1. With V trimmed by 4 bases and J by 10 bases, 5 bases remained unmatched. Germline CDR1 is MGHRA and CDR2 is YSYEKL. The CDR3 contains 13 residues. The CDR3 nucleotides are TGCGCCAGCAGCCCAAGGACAGGGGAAGAGCAGTTCTTC. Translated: CASSPRTGEEQFF.

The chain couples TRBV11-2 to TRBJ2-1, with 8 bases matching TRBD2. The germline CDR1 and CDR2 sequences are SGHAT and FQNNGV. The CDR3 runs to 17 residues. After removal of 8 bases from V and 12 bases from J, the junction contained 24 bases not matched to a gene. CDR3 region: CASRNAFPSGSTSSQFF. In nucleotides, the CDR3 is TGTGCCAGCCGAAATGCTTTTCCCAGCGGGAGTACATCGTCGCAGTTCTTC.

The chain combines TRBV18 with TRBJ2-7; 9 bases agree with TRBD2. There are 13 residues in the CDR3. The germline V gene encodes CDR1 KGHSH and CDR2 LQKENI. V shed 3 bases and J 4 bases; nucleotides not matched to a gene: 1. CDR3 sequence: CASSPGLAYEQYF. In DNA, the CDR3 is TGTGCCAGCTCACCCGGACTAGCGTACGAGCAGTACTTC.

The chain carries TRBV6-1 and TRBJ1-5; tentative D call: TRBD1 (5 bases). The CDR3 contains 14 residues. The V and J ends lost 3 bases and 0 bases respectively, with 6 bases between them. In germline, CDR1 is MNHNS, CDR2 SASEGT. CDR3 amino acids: CASSDRDSNQPQHF. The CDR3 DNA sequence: TGTGCCAGCAGTGACAGGGATAGCAATCAGCCCCAGCATTTT.

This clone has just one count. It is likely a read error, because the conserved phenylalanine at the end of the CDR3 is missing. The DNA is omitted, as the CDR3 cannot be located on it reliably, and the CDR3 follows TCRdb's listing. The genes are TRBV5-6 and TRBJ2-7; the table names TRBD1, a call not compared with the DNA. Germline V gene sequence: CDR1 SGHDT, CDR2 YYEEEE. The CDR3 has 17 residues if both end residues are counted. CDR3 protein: CASSSDRGERGERQSTA.

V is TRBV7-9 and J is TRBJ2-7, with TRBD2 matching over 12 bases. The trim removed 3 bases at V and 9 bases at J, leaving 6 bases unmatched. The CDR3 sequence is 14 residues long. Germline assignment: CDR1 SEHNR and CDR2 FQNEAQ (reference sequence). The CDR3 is CASSFQGGLAGQYF. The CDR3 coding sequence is TGTGCCAGCAGCTTCCAAGGGGGACTAGCGGGGCAGTACTTC.

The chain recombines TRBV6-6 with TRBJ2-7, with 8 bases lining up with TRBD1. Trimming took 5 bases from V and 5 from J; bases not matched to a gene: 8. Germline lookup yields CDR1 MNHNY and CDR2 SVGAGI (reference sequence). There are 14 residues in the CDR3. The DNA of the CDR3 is TGTGCCAGCAGTGAGACAGGGGCTTTCCACGAGCAGTACTTC. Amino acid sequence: CASSETGAFHEQYF.

CDR3 region: CASSLSWNTEAFF. DNA of the CDR3: TGTGCCAGCAGCTTAAGCTGGAACACTGAAGCTTTCTTT. V is TRBV7-2 and J is TRBJ1-1; no reliable D call. The CDR3 loop spans 13 amino acids. V was clipped by 2 bases and J by 1 base, with 5 bases between them. Germline V CDR1 and CDR2: SGHTA, FQGNSA.

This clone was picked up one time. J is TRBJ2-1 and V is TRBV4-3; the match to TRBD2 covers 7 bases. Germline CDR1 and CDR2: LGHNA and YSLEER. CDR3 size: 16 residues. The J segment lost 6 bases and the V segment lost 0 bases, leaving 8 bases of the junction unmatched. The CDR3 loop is CASSQEPPLAANEQFF. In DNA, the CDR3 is TGCGCCAGCAGCCAAGAACCCCCCCTAGCGGCCAATGAGCAGTTCTTC.

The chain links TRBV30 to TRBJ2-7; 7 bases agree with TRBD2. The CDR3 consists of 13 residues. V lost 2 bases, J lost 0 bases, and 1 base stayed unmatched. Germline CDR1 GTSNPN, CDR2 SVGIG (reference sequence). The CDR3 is CAWSSGDSYEQYF. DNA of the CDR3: TGTGCCTGGAGTAGCGGGGACTCCTACGAGCAGTACTTC.

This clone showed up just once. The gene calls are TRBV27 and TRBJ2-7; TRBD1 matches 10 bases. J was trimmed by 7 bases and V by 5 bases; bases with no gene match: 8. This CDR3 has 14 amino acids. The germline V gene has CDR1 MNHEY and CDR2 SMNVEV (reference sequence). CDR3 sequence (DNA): TGTGCCAGCAGTCCACCGGACAGGGGGGATGAGCAGTACTTC. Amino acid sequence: CASSPPDRGDEQYF.

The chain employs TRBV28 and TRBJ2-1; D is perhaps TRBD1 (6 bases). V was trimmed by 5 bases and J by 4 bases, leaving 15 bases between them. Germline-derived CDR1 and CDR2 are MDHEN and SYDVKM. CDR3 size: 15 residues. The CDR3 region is CASSTDRRGYNEQFF. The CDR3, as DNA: TGTGCCAGCAGTACAGACAGGCGAGGTTACAATGAGCAGTTCTTC.

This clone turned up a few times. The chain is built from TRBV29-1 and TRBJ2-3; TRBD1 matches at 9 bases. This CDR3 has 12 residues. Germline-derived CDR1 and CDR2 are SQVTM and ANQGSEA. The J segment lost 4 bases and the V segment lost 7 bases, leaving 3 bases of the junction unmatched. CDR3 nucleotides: TGCAGCGGGGGGACAGGGTCAGATACGCAGTATTTT. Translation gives CSGGTGSDTQYF.